The present TCR beta chain was sequenced within a study of T cell changes during pregnancy in multiple sclerosis. V was shortened by 3 bases and J by 4 bases, with 7 bases between the two germline ends. In germline, CDR1 is MDHEN, CDR2 SYDVKM. The CDR3 covers 12 residues. Sequencing was performed with immunoSEQ multiplex PCR; in TCRdb, only in-frame clones are kept and a portion is missing. Among around 72,000 clones listed, roughly 91% were seen once. This receptor was taken from a female donor in good health, enrolled as a control in a pregnancy study. This chain uses TRBV28 with TRBJ2-7, with D unresolved. The sample consisted of peripheral blood, taken in the third trimester of pregnancy. The CDR3: CASSLAGYEQYF. In DNA, the CDR3 is TGTGCCAGCAGTTTGGCAGGATACGAGCAGTACTTC.